This is a list of T cell receptor beta chains from one sample in a study of T cells in Graves' hyperthyroidism and ophthalmopathy. TCRdb itself ran the multiplex PCR reads through MiXCR, one entry per CDR3 protein. Of about 590,000 distinct CDR3 sequences listed, approximately 14% were seen once; the top ten hold less than 9.5%. The sequenced sample consisted of blood. Receptor source: a woman in her 30s with Graves' hyperthyroidism. Both conserved end residues are part of each CDR3. A D gene is named only where the DNA matches it firmly. Clone size is not always given. Where it is, it says once, few, many or a class for expanded clones.

TRBJ2-5 | NA | few | TRBV27 | TGTGCCAGCAGCACACCCCCTGGGGAGACCCAGTACTTC | CASSTPPGETQYF
TRBJ2-7 | NA | many | TRBV30 | TGTGCCTGGACCAACTCCTACGAGCAGTACTTC | CAWTNSYEQYF
TRBJ2-7 | NA | many | TRBV2 | TGTGCCAGCGTATGGACCCGCGGGTCATACGAGCAGTACTTC | CASVWTRGSYEQYF
TRBJ1-2 | NA | many | TRBV3-1 | TGTGCCAGCAGCCAAGACTGGGGCTATGGCTACACCTTC | CASSQDWGYGYTF
TRBJ2-1 | TRBD1 | NA | TRBV10-3 | TGTGCCATCAAGGAGACAGGGCAGACGGACAATGAGCAGTTCTTC | CAIKETGQTDNEQFF
TRBJ1-1 | TRBD1 | many | TRBV4-1 | TGCGCCAGCAGCGCCAACAGGGGGCGAGGCACTGAAGCTTTCTTT | CASSANRGRGTEAFF
TRBJ2-7 | TRBD1 | many | TRBV27 | TGTGCCAGCAGTTTCGACAGGGACTCCTACGAGCAGTACTTC | CASSFDRDSYEQYF
TRBJ1-5 | NA | NA | TRBV15 | TGTGCCACCAGCAGGGGCGGGCCGAATCAGCCCCCGCATTTT | CATSRGGPNQPPHF
TRBJ1-2 | NA | few | TRBV19 | TGTGCCAGTAGTATCGCCCGCATGCAGGGCTACACCTTC | CASSIARMQGYTF
TRBJ1-5 | NA | NA | TRBV18 | TGTGCCAGCTCACCTTCGGGGCCACATCAGCCCCAGCATTTT | CASSPSGPHQPQHF
TRBJ2-7 | NA | NA | TRBV29-1 | TGCAGCGTTATGACGGAGAGCCGTTACGAGCAGTACTTC | CSVMTESRYEQYF
TRBJ2-1 | TRBD1 | few | TRBV14 | TGTGCCAGCAGCCAGTGGACAGGGCCCTACAATGAGCAGTTCTTC | CASSQWTGPYNEQFF
TRBJ1-5 | NA | many | TRBV30 | TGTGCCTGGAGCCCGGCAGGGTATCAGCCCCAGCATTTT | CAWSPAGYQPQHF
TRBJ2-2 | TRBD2 | few | TRBV27 | TGTGCCAGCAGTATTGTCGTTGGACTAGCGGGAGTGCCGGGGGAGCTGTTTTTT | CASSIVVGLAGVPGELFF
TRBJ1-1 | NA | NA | TRBV20-1 | TGCAGTGCTAGAGACGAGGTAGTAGCTTTCTTT | CSARDEVVAFF
TRBJ2-2 | NA | few | TRBV15 | TGTGCCACCAGCAGAGATTTCGAGGGAGTGGGTACCGGGGAGCTGTTTTTT | CATSRDFEGVGTGELFF
TRBJ2-7 | TRBD2 | NA | TRBV14 | TGTGCCAGCAGCCAAGCGAGGACTAGCGAGTACGAGCAGTACTTC | CASSQARTSEYEQYF
TRBJ2-7 | TRBD2 | many | TRBV20-1 | TGCAGTGCAGGGACTAGCGGGAGTGCTTTCTACGAGCAGTACTTC | CSAGTSGSAFYEQYF
TRBJ1-1 | NA | many | TRBV6-1 | TGTGCCAGCAGGGAGAGCGGCATAGGGAACACTGAAGCTTTCTTT | CASRESGIGNTEAFF
TRBJ2-5 | TRBD2 | many | TRBV11-2 | TGTGCCAGCAGCTTAGGCGCCCTAGCGGGAGCGGAGACCCAGTACTTC | CASSLGALAGAETQYF
TRBJ2-1 | TRBD2 | few | TRBV19 | TGTGCCAGTTTATCCAGGGGGGGGACTAGCGGGATGTACAATGAGCAGTTCTTC | CASLSRGGTSGMYNEQFF
TRBJ1-1 | TRBD1 | NA | TRBV5-1 | TGCGCCAGCAGCGACGGGACAGGGGGGAACACTGAAGCTTTCTTT | CASSDGTGGNTEAFF
TRBJ2-5 | NA | many | TRBV3-1 | TGTGCCAGCAGCCAAGAAGGGGGGAGTGGAGAGACCCAGTACTTC | CASSQEGGSGETQYF
TRBJ2-1 | TRBD2 | once | TRBV6-9 | TGCGCCAGCGGGACTACCGTCTCCCCTGGAGTCAATGAGCAGTTCTTC | CASGTTVSPGVNEQFF
TRBJ1-5 | TRBD1 | NA | TRBV6-1 | TGTGCCAGCAGTTATAAGTGGGGAGGAAGACAGGGGGGGAATCAGCCCCAGCATTTT | CASSYKWGGRQGGNQPQHF
TRBJ1-1 | NA | NA | TRBV18 | TGTGCCAGCTCACCACCGGGGACAATCAACACTGAAGCTTTCTTT | CASSPPGTINTEAFF
TRBJ2-1 | TRBD2 | many | TRBV15 | TGTGCCACCAGCAGAGATAAGGGCGGGGGCTCCTACAATGAGCAGTTCTTC | CATSRDKGGGSYNEQFF
TRBJ2-7 | TRBD1 | many | TRBV20-1 | TGCAGTGCTACGGACAGGGGGTACGAGCAGTACTTC | CSATDRGYEQYF
TRBJ2-3 | TRBD2 | NA | TRBV11-1 | TGTGCCAGCAGCTACCCAGGGACTAGCGGGGGGGGCACAGATACGCAGTATTTT | CASSYPGTSGGGTDTQYF
TRBJ2-7 | TRBD2 | many | TRBV7-8 | TGTGCCAGCAGTTTAGGTCTGGTACTAGCGGACTACGAGCAGTACTTC | CASSLGLVLADYEQYF
TRBJ2-7 | TRBD2 | NA | TRBV10-1 | TGCGCCAGCAGTGAGTCCCAACTAGCGGACACCTACGAGCAGTACTTC | CASSESQLADTYEQYF
TRBJ2-1 | TRBD2 | many | TRBV6-2/TRBV6-3 | TGTGCCAGCAGCCCACTAGCGGGAGGGCGACAAAGGGACAATGAGCAGTTCTTC | CASSPLAGGRQRDNEQFF
TRBJ1-2 | NA | many | TRBV28 | TGTGCCAGCAGCTTGCCCCCTCCGCCCTATGGCTACACCTTC | CASSLPPPPYGYTF
TRBJ2-5 | TRBD1 | NA | TRBV24-1 | TGTGCCACCAGTGATGTCGCCGGGACAGGACTAGAGACCCAGTACTTC | CATSDVAGTGLETQYF
TRBJ1-1 | TRBD1 | many | TRBV20-1 | TGCAGTGCCCCGGACAGGGGTCCTGAAGCTTTCTTT | CSAPDRGPEAFF
TRBJ2-4 | TRBD1 | many | TRBV5-1 | TGCGCCAGCAGCTCTGGACAGGGGGGAAGAGACATTCAGTACTTC | CASSSGQGGRDIQYF
TRBJ1-6 | TRBD1 | NA | TRBV6-9 | TGTGCCAGCAGTTACTGGGCAGGGGGACAGCAGCCAAATTCACCCCTCCACTTT | CASSYWAGGQQPNSPLHF
TRBJ1-2 | NA | many | TRBV20-1 | TGCAGTGCTAGAGTCCCGGGACTATATGGCTACACCTTC | CSARVPGLYGYTF
TRBJ2-1 | NA | many | TRBV28 | TGTGCCAGCAGTTTACCCGGGACCGGTAGTAACAATGAGCAGTTCTTC | CASSLPGTGSNNEQFF
TRBJ2-3 | TRBD2 | many | TRBV6-1 | TGTGCCAGCAGTCCCCGGGGGGGTACGCAGTATTTT | CASSPRGGTQYF
TRBJ1-5 | NA | many | TRBV7-9 | TGTGCCAGCAGCTTAGTGGCAGGGAGGGACGATCAGCCCCAGCATTTT | CASSLVAGRDDQPQHF
TRBJ1-1 | NA | many | TRBV3-1 | TGTGCCAGCAGGGACGGGATGAACACTGAAGCTTTCTTT | CASRDGMNTEAFF
TRBJ2-1 | NA | few | TRBV20-1 | TGCAGTGCTAGATCCTTGGGGGAATGGTACAATGAGCAGTTCTTC | CSARSLGEWYNEQFF
TRBJ2-3 | NA | many | TRBV30 | TGTGCCTGGACCTCAGACCCCACAGATACGCAGTATTTT | CAWTSDPTDTQYF
TRBJ1-1 | TRBD1 | NA | TRBV14 | TGTGCCAGCAGTTCCGGGACAGGGATTGAAGCTTTCTTT | CASSSGTGIEAFF
TRBJ2-3 | TRBD1 | many | TRBV7-9 | TGTGCCAGCCAGGGGGAGAGTTTCACAGATACGCAGTATTTT | CASQGESFTDTQYF
TRBJ2-1 | NA | NA | TRBV4-3 | TGCGCCAGCAGCCAAGTACCCGAGACTGCGAGCTCCTACAATGAGCAGTTCTTC | CASSQVPETASSYNEQFF
TRBJ1-2 | NA | many | TRBV28 | TGTGCCAGCAGTTCTCATCCCGACAGTGTCTATGGCTACACCTTC | CASSSHPDSVYGYTF